This T cell receptor (beta chain) was observed in a study of cytomegalovirus exposure and HLA in healthy donors. The CDR3 runs to 15 residues. V shed 4 bases and J 5 bases; nucleotides not matched to a gene: 5. Germline V gene lookup returns CDR1 SGHTA and CDR2 FQGNSA. The primer mix had 60 Vbeta and 13 Jbeta primers. TCRdb's copy holds only in-frame clones and misses some; the assay was immunoSEQ multiplex PCR. The sample contains 200,000 or so clones, over 75% of which appear only once. Material: PBMCs. This TCR was sampled from a woman aged 30 to 39 in good health and CMV-seronegative. The gene calls are TRBV7-2 and TRBJ2-3; the match to TRBD2 covers 11 bases. The CDR3 protein is CASSSLAGAEDTQYF. The CDR3 DNA sequence: TGTGCCAGCAGCTCACTAGCGGGAGCGGAAGATACGCAGTATTTT.